The 29 T cell receptor beta chains presented below share a single source sample, sequenced in a study of vaccination and CD4 T cells after COVID-19. Once obtained from cultured CD4+ T cells, the DNA was sequenced using the Oncomine TCR Beta short-read assay. A single record per CDR3 protein comes from TCRdb applying MiXCR to the PCR reads. The data show roughly 16,000 distinct CDR3 sequences, 43% seen once. Specified treatment: approximately nine-day PBMC culture with coronavirus spike peptide pools or control peptides (ViraFEST assay). No antigen is known for these receptors. Here the sequenced sample was CD4+ T cells from blood, cultured in vitro, taken after SARS-CoV-2 vaccination. The receptors were gathered from a human donor who had recovered from COVID-19.

The chain links TRBV20-1 to TRBJ2-1; TRBD2 is a possible D gene (7 bases). The germline V and J ends were trimmed by 2 bases and 3 bases, with 14 bases remaining between them. Germline CDR1 is DFQATT and CDR2 is SNEGSKA (reference sequence). This CDR3 region has 15 residues. CDR3 loop: CSARRRRGLYNEQFF. The DNA of the CDR3 is TGCAGTGCTAGAAGACGGCGGGGGCTCTACAATGAGCAGTTCTTC.

The rearrangement joins TRBV14 to TRBJ2-3, with TRBD2 identical over 13 bases. This CDR3 contains 17 residues. With 4 bases clipped from V and 1 base from J, the junction kept 5 bases outside the gene matches. Germline lookup yields CDR1 SGHDN and CDR2 FVKESK. Written as DNA, the CDR3 is TGTGCCAGCAGCCCCCTCGGACTAGCGGGGGGCACAGATACGCAGTATTTT. Translation: CASSPLGLAGGTDTQYF.

The chain couples TRBV5-4 to TRBJ2-7; D is unresolved. The CDR3 length is 15 residues. The V and J ends lost 0 bases and 0 bases respectively, with 10 bases between them. Germline-derived CDR1 and CDR2 are SGHNT and YYREEE (reference sequence). This chain's CDR3 is CASSLEPASSYEQYF. The CDR3 nucleotides read TGTGCCAGCAGCTTGGAACCGGCGAGCTCCTACGAGCAGTACTTC.

This chain uses TRBV2 with TRBJ2-1; D possibly corresponds to TRBD1 (5 bases). Germline CDR1 SNHLY, CDR2 FYNNEI. Trimming shortened V by 4 bases and J by 5 bases, and 12 bases separated the two germline ends. CDR3 length equals 14 residues. The CDR3 DNA is TGTGCCAGCAGTGGACGGGTAGGGGACAATGAGCAGTTCTTC. It specifies CASSGRVGDNEQFF. The entire variable domain, with the rest obtained from reference TRBV2 and TRBJ2-1, is as follows: EPEVTQTPSHQVTQMGQEVILRCVPISNHLYFYWYRQILGQKVEFLVSFYNNEISEKSEIFDDQFSVERPDGSNFTLKIRSTKLEDSAMYFCASSGRVGDNEQFFGPGTRLTVL.

The chain has TRBV12-3 or TRBV12-4 and TRBJ2-1; 10 positions agree with TRBD2. V trimming: 6 bases; J trimming: 6 bases; junction bases outside the gene matches: 11. This CDR3 region has 16 residues. The CDR3, as DNA: TGTGCCAGCAGCCCCCCGCGGCCTAGCGGGAGCAATGAGCAGTTCTTC. Residues: CASSPPRPSGSNEQFF.

Only one count was recorded for this clonotype. The CDR3 DNA sequence: TGCGCCAGCAGCCAAGGCCCTGGGAACTCTGGAAACACCATATATTTT. As protein: CASSQGPGNSGNTIYF. V is TRBV4-1 and J is TRBJ1-3; D not certain. Germline V lookup: CDR1 MGHRA, CDR2 YSYEKL. V was shortened by 1 base and J by 0 bases, with 10 bases between the two germline ends. The CDR3 is 16 amino acids.

The chain recombines TRBV4-3 with TRBJ2-5; 11 bases fit TRBD1. Germline-derived CDR1 and CDR2 are LGHNA and YSLEER. The V segment lost 4 bases and the J segment 4 bases; nucleotides outside the gene matches: 8. The CDR3 is 16 residues long. The CDR3 bases are TGCGCCAGCAGCCCGGGCCGGGACAGGGGGGGAGAGACCCAGTACTTC. Protein product: CASSPGRDRGGETQYF.

The J gene is TRBJ2-1, the V gene TRBV20-1, with D unclear. Germline CDR1 DFQATT, CDR2 SNEGSKA (reference sequence). V was shortened by 6 bases and J by 0 bases, with 9 bases between the two germline ends. This CDR3 contains 13 residues. CDR3 residues: CSARTNSYNEQFF. The DNA for the CDR3 is TGCAGTGCCAGAACTAACTCCTACAATGAGCAGTTCTTC.

The chain uses TRBV28 and TRBJ2-7; 7 bases fit TRBD1. Germline CDR1 is MDHEN and CDR2 is SYDVKM. The length of the CDR3 is 14 residues. V lost 7 bases and J lost 1; bases outside the gene matches: 7. The CDR3 region has the DNA TGTGCCAGCAATACAGGGGCCGTGTCCTACGAGCAGTACTTC. The encoded protein is CASNTGAVSYEQYF.

This clonotype was picked up one time. The chain links TRBV18 to TRBJ2-7, with 7 bases fitting TRBD2. Losses at the gene ends were 2 bases for V and 5 bases for J; bases not matched to a gene: 0. Germline loops: CDR1 KGHSH, CDR2 LQKENI. The CDR3 is 12 residues long. The CDR3 region is CASSPGLDEQYF. As DNA, the CDR3 is TGTGCCAGCTCACCAGGACTAGACGAGCAGTACTTC.

This clonotype showed up just a few times. The V gene is TRBV27, the J gene TRBJ2-1, with D unresolved. CDR3 length: 17 amino acids. V lost 4 bases, J lost 3 bases, and 19 bases lay in between. Germline CDR1 is MNHEY and CDR2 is SMNVEV (reference sequence). The chain's CDR3 is CASSSPSARGGYNEQFF. In DNA, the CDR3 is TGTGCCAGCAGTTCCCCTTCAGCTAGAGGCGGCTACAATGAGCAGTTCTTC.

CDR3 in DNA: TGTGCCAGCAGTTTAAGGGGGCAGATCTACAATGAGCAGTTCTTC. Protein sequence: CASSLRGQIYNEQFF. The chain recombines TRBV27 with TRBJ2-1; 7 nucleotides align to TRBD1. The CDR3 contains 15 residues. Germline V gene data show CDR1 as MNHEY and CDR2 as SMNVEV (reference sequence). The ends lost 2 bases at V and 3 bases at J; junction bases unmatched: 4.

This clonotype was counted a few times. The J gene is TRBJ1-2, the V gene TRBV6-5; D call uncertain. CDR1 MNHEY and CDR2 SVGAGI come from the germline V gene. The V end was cut by 0 bases, the J end by 2 bases, with 16 bases between. CDR3 size: 17 residues. CDR3 residues: CASSYSVAPTRNYGYTF. The CDR3 nucleotides read TGTGCCAGCAGTTACTCAGTTGCACCGACGCGCAACTATGGCTACACCTTC.

This clonotype was picked up a small number of times. The V call is TRBV12-3 or TRBV12-4, the J call TRBJ1-1, with a weak D call TRBD1 (6 bases). V was shortened by 7 bases and J by 1 base, with 13 bases between the two germline ends. There are 14 residues in the CDR3. CDR3 region: CASKAGVWNTEAFF. For the CDR3, the DNA is TGTGCCAGCAAGGCAGGGGTGTGGAACACTGAAGCTTTCTTT.

The chain employs TRBV20-1 and TRBJ2-1; possible D gene TRBD2, 5 bases. CDR3 size: 14 residues. V gave up 3 bases and J gave up 1 base, with 10 bases separating them. Germline V gene lookup returns CDR1 DFQATT and CDR2 SNEGSKA (reference sequence). The chain's CDR3 is CSASSWRSYNEQFF. The CDR3 bases are TGCAGTGCTAGCAGTTGGAGGTCCTACAATGAGCAGTTCTTC.

The rearrangement links TRBV10-3 to TRBJ2-5, with a tentative D call TRBD1 (5 bases). V lost 0 bases, J lost 4 bases, and 6 bases lay in between. The germline gives CDR1 ENHRY, CDR2 SYGVKD. The CDR3 runs 13 residues. CDR3 nucleotides: TGTGCCATCAGTGAGTCTAGGGGAGAGACCCAGTACTTC. It yields the protein CAISESRGETQYF.

The chain joins TRBV11-2 to TRBJ2-3; 12 bases map to TRBD2. The length of the CDR3 is 16 residues. Germline assignment: CDR1 SGHAT and CDR2 FQNNGV. V was pared by 5 bases and J by 0 bases, with 3 bases of the junction left unmatched. CDR3 bases: TGTGCCAGCAGCCAGACTAGCGGGGGTAGCACAGATACGCAGTATTTT. This sequence encodes CASSQTSGGSTDTQYF.

CDR3 sequence reads: CASSEDRNYGYTF. In DNA, the CDR3 is TGTGCCAGCTCAGAGGACAGAAACTATGGCTACACCTTC. The chain has TRBV18 and TRBJ1-2, with D maybe TRBD1 (6 bases). With 5 bases removed from V and 2 bases from J, the gap between germline ends came to 9 bases. Germline-derived CDR1 and CDR2 are KGHSH and LQKENI. The CDR3 loop spans 13 amino acids. Together with reference TRBV18 and TRBJ1-2, the CDR3 gives the full variable domain: NAGVMQNPRHLVRRRGQEARLRCSPMKGHSHVYWYRQLPEEGLKFMVYLQKENIIDESGMPKERFSAEFPKEGPSILRIQQVVRGDSAAYFCASSEDRNYGYTFGSGTRLTVV.

CDR3 bases: TGTGCCAGTAGTACCGGACTAGAGACCTCCTACAATGAGCAGTTCTTC. This translates into CASSTGLETSYNEQFF. The chain employs TRBV19 and TRBJ2-1, with 7 nucleotides matching TRBD2. V dropped 4 bases and J dropped 0; count of bases not matched to a gene: 6. The CDR3 extends over 16 amino acids. CDR1 and CDR2 from the germline V gene are LNHDA and SQIVND (reference sequence).

This chain connects TRBV6-4 to TRBJ2-7; D gene unclear. The CDR3 loop spans 13 amino acids. Trimming pared 10 bases from V and 3 bases from J, leaving 16 bases between. The germline CDR1 and CDR2 sequences are MRHNA and SNTAGT. CDR3 protein: CATQRGINYEQYF. Written as DNA, the CDR3 is TGTGCCACACAAAGAGGCATAAACTACGAGCAGTACTTC.

This clonotype was detected a few times. This rearrangement joins TRBV2 to TRBJ1-6; TRBD1 agrees at 7 bases. The CDR3 spans 14 residues. In germline, CDR1 is SNHLY, CDR2 FYNNEI. The V and J ends lost 3 bases and 7 bases, in that order; junction bases with no gene match: 3. DNA for the CDR3: TGTGCCAGCAGTGACTCGGGACAGAATTCACCCCTCCACTTT. Translated, it gives CASSDSGQNSPLHF.

For the CDR3, the DNA is TGTGCCAGCAGCTCCGACAGGGCCGGGGAGCTGTTTTTT. Translation gives CASSSDRAGELFF. The genes are TRBV5-4 and TRBJ2-2; TRBD1 matches at 7 bases. Trimming took 3 bases from V and 6 from J; bases not matched to a gene: 2. The CDR3 has 13 residues. Per the germline V gene, CDR1 is SGHNT and CDR2 is YYREEE (reference sequence).

This clonotype was found once. V gene TRBV2 combines with J gene TRBJ2-7; D is undetermined. The CDR3 length is 12 residues. With 3 bases removed from V and 2 bases from J, the gap between germline ends came to 5 bases. The germline CDR1 and CDR2 sequences are SNHLY and FYNNEI. For the CDR3, the DNA is TGTGCCAGCAGTGAGGAGACCTACGAGCAGTACTTC. Translation: CASSEETYEQYF.

The chain employs TRBV7-9 and TRBJ2-7, with TRBD2 identical over 11 bases. V lost 1 base, J lost 3 bases, and 8 bases stayed unmatched. CDR3 size: 17 residues. From germline, CDR1 is SEHNR and CDR2 FQNEAQ (reference sequence). The CDR3 sequence: CASSLVVTSGSNYEQYF. The CDR3 nucleotides are TGTGCCAGCAGCTTAGTGGTCACTAGCGGGAGTAACTACGAGCAGTACTTC.

The DNA for the CDR3 is TGTGCCAGCAGCCCATCGACAGCGACTAGGACAGATACGCAGTATTTT. It codes for CASSPSTATRTDTQYF. This sequence joins TRBV7-8 and TRBJ2-3; D might be TRBD2 (6 bases). Germline V gene data show CDR1 as SGHVS and CDR2 as FQNEAQ. The CDR3 runs 16 residues. Trimming took 5 bases from V and 3 from J, leaving 18 bases between them.

This clonotype was observed a few times. Given a much more abundant clone one base away, this may be a read error. V is TRBV7-6 and J is TRBJ2-7; the match to TRBD2 covers 8 bases. Germline CDR1 and CDR2: SGHVS and FNYEAQ. This CDR3 spans 16 amino acids. Written as DNA, the CDR3 is TGTGCCAGCAGCTTAGAAGAAACTAGCGGACCAGACGATCAGTACTTC. Protein: CASSLEETSGPDDQYF.

The chain is built from TRBV7-6 and TRBJ2-7; 9 bases agree with TRBD1. Trimming cost V 1 base and J 5 bases; bases outside gene matches: 6. The CDR3 is 15 amino acids. Per germline, CDR1 SGHVS and CDR2 FNYEAQ. The CDR3 region is CASSLGPQGAHEQYF. In nucleotides, the CDR3 is TGTGCCAGCAGCTTAGGGCCACAGGGGGCCCACGAGCAGTACTTC.

As to this clonotype: Because the CDR3's place on the DNA is in doubt, the DNA is left out and the CDR3 is given as listed by TCRdb. This chain connects TRBV7-7 to TRBJ2-3; TRBD2, the table's D call, was not compared with the DNA. Germline values: CDR1 SSHAT, CDR2 FNYEAQ (reference sequence). Counting both end residues, the CDR3 totals 15 amino acids. The CDR3 spells CASSFGSGGSDTQYF.

Worth noting for this clonotype: Its ends do not fully match the called genes, so a read error is possible. The chain joins TRBV7-7 to TRBJ2-1; 7 bases match TRBD1. Germline V CDR1 and CDR2: SSHAT, FNYEAQ (reference sequence). The CDR3 covers 13 residues. CDR3: CASSLTGYNEQFF. The CDR3 bases are TGTGCTAGCAGCTTGACAGGGTACAATGAGCAGTTCTTC.